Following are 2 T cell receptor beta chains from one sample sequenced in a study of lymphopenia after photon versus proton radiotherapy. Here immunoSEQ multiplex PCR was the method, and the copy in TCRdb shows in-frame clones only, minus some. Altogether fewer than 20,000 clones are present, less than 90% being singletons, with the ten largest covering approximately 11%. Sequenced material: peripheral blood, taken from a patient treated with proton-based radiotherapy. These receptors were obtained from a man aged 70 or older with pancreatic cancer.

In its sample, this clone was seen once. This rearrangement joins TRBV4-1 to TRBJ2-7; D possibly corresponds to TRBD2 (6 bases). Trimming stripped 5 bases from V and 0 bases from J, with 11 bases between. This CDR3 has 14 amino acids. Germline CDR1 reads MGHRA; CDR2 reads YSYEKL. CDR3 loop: CASSTGTHSYEQYF. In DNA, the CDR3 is TGCGCCAGCAGCACCGGGACTCACTCCTACGAGCAGTACTTC.

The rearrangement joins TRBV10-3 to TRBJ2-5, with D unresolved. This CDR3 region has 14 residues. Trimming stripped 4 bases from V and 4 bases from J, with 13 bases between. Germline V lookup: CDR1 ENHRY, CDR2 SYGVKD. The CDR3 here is CAISVEWPSETQYF. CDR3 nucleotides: TGTGCCATCAGTGTAGAATGGCCCTCAGAGACCCAGTACTTC.